This record covers a single T cell receptor (beta chain). This clone was counted a single time. Its recognized antigen is unknown. No base-level quality is on record; no much larger clone is a single base apart. Sequences SGHVS (CDR1) and FQNEAQ (CDR2) are obtained from the germline V gene. Deletion took 5 bases off V and 0 bases off J, with a span of 10 bases between the germline ends. Counted from cysteine to phenylalanine, this CDR3 has 15 amino acids. Just the 45-base CDR3 DNA is kept, in frame starting at base 1. The data derive from a study of OX40 agonist ivuxolimab in advanced cancers. About the full investigation: Ivuxolimab was a fully human IgG2 agonistic monoclonal antibody targeting the costimulatory receptor OX40 (CD134). The point of sequencing TCRbeta in the periphery was to test whether ivuxolimab changed TCR sequence diversity and drove clonal T-cell expansion. Intravenous ivuxolimab was administered to patients every 2 weeks at six dose levels: 0.01, 0.1, 0.3, 1.5, 3 and 10 mg/kg. Partial responses occurred in three dose-escalation patients: two with cutaneous melanoma and one with hepatocellular carcinoma. Of the 50 to 55 dose-escalation patients, hepatocellular carcinoma was present in about 20, melanoma in around 15, renal cell carcinoma in 9 and head and neck cancer in 9. The dose-escalation cohort was roughly 80% male with a mean age of approximately 60 years, ranging from roughly 20 to 80. The paper reports the monotherapy dose-escalation portion (N of about 54 patients) of the phase I ivuxolimab trial. Patients were allowed to have had prior anti-PD-1, anti-PD-L1 or anti-CTLA-4 therapy, and around 41% of the dose-escalation patients had previously received checkpoint inhibitors.

Patients with autoimmune disease history or receiving systemic immunosuppression were excluded from the trial. In every dose cohort, peripheral blood was drawn for TCR sequencing at baseline, cycle 4 day 1, and cycle 7 day 1. The samples were taken from a phase I, first-in-human, multicenter, open-label dose-escalation trial of ivuxolimab. The trial enrolled adults with locally advanced or metastatic head and neck squamous cell, hepatocellular, melanoma or renal cell carcinoma. CD4+ and CD8+ T cells were sorted separately from peripheral blood before TCR sequencing. The paper's findings and limits, for the study overall: The antigen specificity of the peripheral T cells that underwent clonal expansion was not determined. Partial responders in the 0.1-3.0 mg/kg groups had among the lowest normalized peripheral clonal expansion, especially among CD8+ T cells. Low levels of normalized T-cell clonal expansion were also seen in some patients who did not respond. After ivuxolimab, more expanded clones were found on average in CD8+ T cells than in CD4+ T cells. Clonal expansion of both CD4+ and CD8+ blood T cells was observed from baseline to week 6 at doses 0.1 to 3.0 mg/kg.

Genomic DNA was extracted from sorted cells for sequencing of the TCRbeta CDR3 region. The immunoSEQ Assay was used for sequencing of TCRbeta CDR3 regions. TCRdb limited this immuneACCESS table to in-frame rearrangements with V and J called. A share of clones is missing; checked studies link under half to unresolved V genes, and the rest is unexplained. The sample has 59,000 or so clones on record, approximately 79% of them singletons. The top ten clonotypes cover under 4% of the sample. The chain uses TRBV7-8 and TRBJ1-4; the D gene lacks a confident call. The sequencing here drew on CD4+ or CD8+ T cells sorted from blood, taken in a trial of the OX40 agonist ivuxolimab. The source is an adult with an advanced solid tumor such as melanoma, head and neck, liver or kidney cancer. The DNA sequence follows: TGTGCCAGCAGCGGGGAGGTTGCAACTAATGAAAAACTGTTTTTT. It encodes CASSGEVATNEKLFF.